This entry lists 24 T cell receptor beta chains sequenced from one sample in a study of human T cells and chemical hapten exposure. TCRdb redid the calling of the RACE reads with MiXCR, one entry per CDR3 protein. The sample holds over 85,000 distinct CDR3 sequences; around 11% are singletons and the top ten take roughly 2%. Time point: patch test 1, 2 weeks after DPC sensitization. Treatment given: therapeutic diphenylcyclopropenone sensitization with weekly scalp DPC. Sequenced material: whole blood, taken in connection with sensitization to the hapten diphenylcyclopropenone (DPC). The source is a woman aged 40 to 49 with alopecia areata. Some clones in this sample may be carry-over from other donors' samples.

The genes are TRBV5-1 and TRBJ2-7, with TRBD2 as a possible D gene (5 bases). V lost 0 bases to trimming and J lost 7 bases, with 14 bases between them. Germline lookup yields CDR1 SGHRS and CDR2 YFSETQ. The CDR3 contains 14 residues. This CDR3 reads CASSLVPGGGEQYF. CDR3 DNA: TGCGCCAGCAGCTTGGTTCCGGGTGGCGGGGAGCAGTACTTC.

The V call is TRBV29-1, the J call TRBJ2-1; D not resolved. Trimming took 6 bases from V and 2 from J, leaving 14 bases between them. CDR3 length: 14 amino acids. Germline-derived CDR1 and CDR2 are SQVTM and ANQGSEA. CDR3 amino acids: CSVVQAPAYNEQFF. The DNA for the CDR3 is TGCAGCGTGGTCCAAGCGCCGGCCTACAATGAGCAGTTCTTC.

A few counts support this clonotype. One end of the junction is discordant with germline, which a read error may explain. V gene TRBV19 combines with J gene TRBJ1-5; 7 bases match TRBD1. CDR1 LNHDA and CDR2 SQIVND come from the germline V gene (reference sequence). The CDR3 has 14 amino acids. CDR3 sequence: CASSPWTGNQPQHF. The CDR3 DNA follows: TGTGCCAGTAGTCCTTGGACAGGTAATCAACCCCAGCATTTT.

This clonotype was counted many times. J is TRBJ2-6 and V is TRBV12-3 or TRBV12-4, with TRBD1 matching over 8 bases. After removal of 5 bases from V and 0 bases from J, the junction contained 9 bases not matched to a gene. This CDR3 is built from 18 residues. The CDR3 sequence is CASSARTGKSSGANVLTF. The CDR3 DNA follows: TGTGCCAGCAGTGCCCGGACAGGGAAATCCTCTGGGGCCAACGTCCTGACTTTC.

This clonotype ranks as medium-sized. The chain joins TRBV4-3 to TRBJ2-5; D assignment may be TRBD1 or TRBD2 (6 bases each). The CDR3 is 15 amino acids. V gave up 3 bases and J gave up 2 bases, with 13 bases separating them. CDR1 and CDR2 (germline): LGHNA, YSLEER. CDR3 residues: CASSQGTGTQETQYF. For the CDR3, the DNA is TGCGCCAGCAGCCAGGGTACAGGGACTCAAGAGACCCAGTACTTC.

This clonotype was observed a few times. Germline and junction disagree at one end, which may indicate a read error. The DNA of the CDR3 is TGTGCCAGCAGTGAAGCGTGGACAGTCGACCTGATTTTT. Translating gives CASSEAWTVDLIF. The chain joins TRBV2 to TRBJ2-3, with D tentatively TRBD1 (6 bases). There are 13 residues in the CDR3. Germline loops: CDR1 SNHLY, CDR2 FYNNEI.

This clonotype was counted a few times. The chain combines TRBV7-2 with TRBJ2-7; 7 bases are a match to TRBD1. Germline V gene lookup returns CDR1 SGHTA and CDR2 FQGNSA. The CDR3 consists of 14 residues. The ends lost 9 bases at V and 0 bases at J; junction bases unmatched: 8. CDR3 sequence reads: CASSRGGRSYEQYF. In DNA, the CDR3 is TGTGCCAGTAGTCGAGGGGGCCGCTCCTACGAGCAGTACTTC.

The table lists this clonotype with a few counts. The J gene is TRBJ2-2, the V gene TRBV7-2; 8 nucleotides line up with TRBD2. This CDR3 region has 15 residues. From germline, CDR1 is SGHTA and CDR2 FQGNSA. J lost 2 bases, V lost 6 bases, and 5 bases had no gene match. DNA for the CDR3: TGTGCCAGCAGAAGCGGGAGCGCTAACACCGGGGAGCTGTTTTTT. As protein: CASRSGSANTGELFF.

This clonotype has at least ten counts. The chain joins TRBV11-2 to TRBJ2-4; 9 nucleotides agree with TRBD1. The CDR3 spans 16 residues. The V gene's germline CDR1 is SGHAT and CDR2 FQNNGV. V lost 5 bases and J lost 0; bases outside the gene matches: 5. The CDR3 spells CASSPWTGAAKNIQYF. In DNA, the CDR3 is TGTGCCAGCAGCCCCTGGACAGGGGCAGCCAAAAACATTCAGTACTTC.

The chain recombines TRBV25-1 with TRBJ1-1; D remains unclear. Germline lookup yields CDR1 MGHDK and CDR2 SYGVNS. V gave up 5 bases and J gave up 11 bases, with 18 bases separating them. The CDR3 length is 13 residues. CDR3 in amino acids: CASSIRWNDAAFF. The CDR3 DNA reads TGTGCCAGCAGTATAAGGTGGAACGATGCGGCTTTCTTT.

This clonotype was counted only a few times. As DNA, the CDR3 is TGCGCCAGCAGGCCCGGGACAGGGTCATATAGGGATACGCAGTATTTT. It yields the protein CASRPGTGSYRDTQYF. This sequence joins TRBV5-1 and TRBJ2-3; 9 bases align to TRBD1. Germline CDR1 SGHRS, CDR2 YFSETQ. The V gene end was trimmed by 5 bases and the J gene end by 6 bases; junction bases not matched to a gene: 13. This CDR3 region has 16 residues.

The chain combines TRBV7-8 with TRBJ2-6; 10 nucleotides match TRBD1. Germline V gene lookup returns CDR1 SGHVS and CDR2 FQNEAQ. The V gene end was trimmed by 5 bases and the J gene end by 0 bases; junction bases not matched to a gene: 10. This CDR3 contains 19 residues. CDR3 sequence: CASSLSRGQGSSGANVLTF. CDR3 nucleotides: TGTGCCAGCAGCCTTTCTAGGGGACAGGGGAGCTCTGGGGCCAACGTCCTGACTTTC.

This clonotype was recorded many times. This rearrangement joins TRBV7-2 to TRBJ2-5; TRBD1 matches at 9 bases. Germline V gene lookup returns CDR1 SGHTA and CDR2 FQGNSA. CDR3 length: 14 residues. Trimming removed 5 bases from V and 3 bases from J; junction bases left unmatched: 4. As DNA, the CDR3 is TGTGCCAGCAGCACCCGGACAGGGGAAGAGACCCAGTACTTC. Protein sequence: CASSTRTGEETQYF.

The gene calls are TRBV6-2 or TRBV6-3 and TRBJ2-5, with 7 bases lining up with TRBD1. The CDR3 is 18 amino acids. V was pared by 2 bases and J by 0 bases, with 12 bases of the junction left unmatched. Per germline, CDR1 MNHEY and CDR2 SVGEGT. As DNA, the CDR3 is TGTGCCAGCAGTTACCGACTGACAGGGTCGAATTACCAAGAGACCCAGTACTTC. This encodes CASSYRLTGSNYQETQYF.

The rearrangement uses TRBV7-8 and TRBJ2-1, with D unresolved. The V end lost 5 bases, the J end lost 0 bases, and 14 bases lay between the germline ends. Germline-derived CDR1 and CDR2 are SGHVS and FQNEAQ. The CDR3 length is 16 residues. The CDR3 sequence is CASSPGRVVSYNEQFF. The CDR3 DNA reads TGTGCCAGCAGCCCCGGTCGAGTGGTCTCCTACAATGAGCAGTTCTTC.

The chain has TRBV4-1 and TRBJ2-3, with 7 bases identical to TRBD2. V was clipped by 3 bases and J by 3 bases; unmatched bases: 9. The V gene's germline CDR1 is MGHRA and CDR2 YSYEKL. The CDR3 length is 16 residues. CDR3 loop: CASSQRSGVSTDTQYF. DNA for the CDR3: TGCGCCAGCAGCCAGAGGAGCGGGGTGTCAACAGATACGCAGTATTTT.

The chain carries TRBV6-2 or TRBV6-3 and TRBJ2-1; no clear D. With 7 bases removed from V and 8 bases from J, the gap between germline ends came to 15 bases. The CDR3 extends over 13 amino acids. Germline assignment: CDR1 MNHEY and CDR2 SVGEGT. The chain's CDR3 is CASKGMVSDEQFF. The CDR3 DNA reads TGTGCCAGCAAAGGGATGGTAAGCGATGAGCAGTTCTTC.

This clonotype was recorded at least ten times. J is TRBJ2-2 and V is TRBV7-6, with 7 bases aligning to TRBD2. Germline V lookup: CDR1 SGHVS, CDR2 FNYEAQ. This CDR3 is 16 amino acids long. J was trimmed by 6 bases and V by 1 base; bases with no gene match: 8. The CDR3 nucleotides are TGTGCCAGCAGCTTAGTCCGGCGGGAGCTTGCCGGGGAGCTGTTTTTT. It codes for CASSLVRRELAGELFF.

This clonotype came up many times. The V call is TRBV24-1, the J call TRBJ2-1, with 7 bases aligning to TRBD2. Germline V gives CDR1 KGHDR, CDR2 SFDVKD. CDR3 length: 17 amino acids. V shed 5 bases, J shed 8 bases, and the junction held 17 bases outside the gene matches. CDR3 bases: TGTGCCACCAGTGGGGGACTACTTGGTACGAGGGCTGATGAGCAGTTCTTC. Translation gives CATSGGLLGTRADEQFF.

This clonotype was found a few times. The CDR3 DNA reads as TGTGCCAGCAGCTTGGAGCCTACAGGTTCCTACGAGCAGTACTTC. This codes for CASSLEPTGSYEQYF. This chain uses TRBV5-5 with TRBJ2-7; D may be TRBD1 (5 bases). V was pared by 0 bases and J by 1 base, with 11 bases between. The CDR3 covers 15 residues. Germline V gives CDR1 SGHKS, CDR2 YYEKEE (reference sequence).

This chain joins TRBV27 and TRBJ1-3; D gene ambiguous. The CDR3 runs to 15 residues. The V and J ends lost 6 bases and 3 bases respectively, with 15 bases between them. The germline CDR1 and CDR2 sequences are MNHEY and SMNVEV (reference sequence). The DNA of the CDR3 is TGTGCCAGCAGCCCGTACTCAACTGGTGGAAACACCATATATTTT. It translates to CASSPYSTGGNTIYF.

This clonotype has a handful of counts. This chain joins TRBV28 and TRBJ2-7, with D possibly being TRBD1 (6 bases). The CDR3 loop spans 15 amino acids. Between the trimmed V and J ends, which lost 5 bases and 4 bases, there was a span of 18 bases. CDR1 MDHEN and CDR2 SYDVKM come from the germline V gene. CDR3 in amino acids: CASSTPGRGTYEQYF. The CDR3 DNA reads as TGTGCCAGCAGTACCCCCGGCAGGGGTACATACGAGCAGTACTTC.

CDR3: CASSFSGKNTGELFF. The CDR3 region has the DNA TGTGCCAGCAGCTTTAGCGGGAAGAACACCGGGGAGCTGTTTTTT. The chain carries TRBV11-3 and TRBJ2-2, with 8 bases fitting TRBD2. J lost 1 base, V lost 3 bases, and 1 base had no gene match. Per germline, CDR1 SGHNT and CDR2 YENEEA. The CDR3 runs 15 residues.

V is TRBV10-3 and J is TRBJ2-1, with a weak D call TRBD1 (5 bases). Germline lookup yields CDR1 ENHRY and CDR2 SYGVKD. This CDR3 contains 15 residues. The germline V and J ends were trimmed by 3 bases and 0 bases, with 9 bases remaining between them. Here the CDR3 DNA reads TGTGCCATCAGTGAAAGGGGTAGCTCCTACAATGAGCAGTTCTTC. Its translation: CAISERGSSYNEQFF.